This passage covers 20 T cell receptor beta chains from one sample sequenced in a study of shared clonotypes between healthy human individuals. Only in-frame clones appear in the TCRdb table, and some are missing; sequencing was by immunoSEQ multiplex PCR. The profile shows 2 million to 2.5 million clones, more than 85% of them singletons. Input material: naive CD4+ T cells from PBMCs. Subset meaning: CD45RA+ positively selected. Receptors were obtained from a man between 18 and 35 years old in good health. Some clones in this sample may be carry-over from other donors' samples.

V is TRBV7-2 and J is TRBJ2-7; D remains ambiguous. The germline V gene encodes CDR1 SGHTA and CDR2 FQGNSA. V lost 2 bases to trimming and J lost 3 bases, with 14 bases between them. The CDR3 is made up of 15 amino acids. The CDR3 reads CASSLRVLSFYEQYF. The CDR3 DNA reads TGTGCCAGCAGCTTAAGAGTTCTCAGCTTCTACGAGCAGTACTTC.

The chain is built from TRBV18 and TRBJ1-1; tentative D call: TRBD1 (6 bases). The germline gives CDR1 KGHSH, CDR2 LQKENI. With 1 base removed from V and 2 bases from J, the gap between germline ends came to 17 bases. This CDR3 is 17 amino acids long. CDR3 region: CASSPRQVRDDNTEAFF. As DNA, the CDR3 is TGTGCCAGCTCACCACGACAGGTACGAGATGATAACACTGAAGCTTTCTTT.

In this sample, this clone turned up once. V gene TRBV28 combines with J gene TRBJ2-1; the D is unclear. CDR1 MDHEN and CDR2 SYDVKM come from the germline V gene. This CDR3 is 15 amino acids long. V was shortened by 2 bases and J by 6 bases, with 14 bases between the two germline ends. DNA of the CDR3: TGTGCCAGCAGTTTACCGCTAGACTTCTTCAATGAGCAGTTCTTC. Translating gives CASSLPLDFFNEQFF.

The CDR3 nucleotides are TGTGCCAGCAGCATTCCGACCGGAAAACTGTTTTTT. Amino acids: CASSIPTGKLFF. The J gene is TRBJ1-4, the V gene TRBV11-2, with D hard to call. The CDR3 is 12 amino acids. V lost 5 bases and J 10 bases, leaving 11 bases between the germline ends. CDR1 is SGHAT and CDR2 is FQNNGV in the germline V gene. The full variable domain, with the rest looked up from reference TRBV11-2 and TRBJ1-4, is EAGVAQSPRYKIIEKRQSVAFWCNPISGHATLYWYQQILGQGPKLLIQFQNNGVVDDSQLPKDRFSAERLKGVDSTLKIQPAKLEDSAVYLCASSIPTGKLFFGSGTQLSVL.

On this clone itself: The same CDR3 can be traced to other DNA sequences in this sample. In nucleotides, the CDR3 is TGTGCCAGCAGTTTAACCGGGGGCTCTGGAAACACCATATATTTT. The encoded protein is CASSLTGGSGNTIYF. This sequence joins TRBV28 and TRBJ1-3; TRBD1 might be the D (5 bases). Germline CDR1 and CDR2: MDHEN and SYDVKM. This CDR3 spans 15 amino acids. V was shortened by 2 bases and J by 0 bases, with 8 bases between the two germline ends.

J is TRBJ2-1 and V is TRBV27; D is possibly TRBD2 (5 bases). The CDR3 runs 14 residues. In germline, CDR1 is MNHEY, CDR2 SMNVEV (reference sequence). V lost 2 bases to trimming and J lost 6 bases, with 11 bases between them. CDR3 sequence (DNA): TGTGCCAGCAGTTTAGGAGGCCGCGTCAATGAGCAGTTCTTC. Its translation: CASSLGGRVNEQFF.

This clone was counted a single time. The V call is TRBV6-1, the J call TRBJ2-7; a weak D match, TRBD2 (5 bases). V was pared by 6 bases and J by 0 bases, with 15 bases between. The CDR3 extends over 15 amino acids. The V gene's germline CDR1 is MNHNS and CDR2 SASEGT. The CDR3 DNA follows: TGTGCCAGCAGCGTTGAATTTGGGAGCTCCTACGAGCAGTACTTC. Amino acid sequence: CASSVEFGSSYEQYF.

In regard to this clone: The same CDR3 is also encoded by other DNA sequences in this sample. The chain joins TRBV18 to TRBJ1-4, with TRBD1 identical over 11 bases. Germline CDR1 and CDR2: KGHSH and LQKENI. V lost 4 bases and J lost 8; bases outside the gene matches: 3. CDR3 length equals 14 residues. The chain's CDR3 is CASSLGTGGEKLFF. The CDR3 DNA is TGTGCCAGCTCACTTGGGACAGGGGGAGAAAAACTGTTTTTT.

This chain links TRBV2 with TRBJ1-5; a weak D match, TRBD1 (6 bases). Between the trimmed V and J ends, which lost 4 bases and 4 bases, there was a span of 17 bases. The CDR3 runs 16 residues. Per germline, CDR1 SNHLY and CDR2 FYNNEI. The CDR3 is CASSVSGRGNNQPQHF. CDR3 bases: TGTGCCAGCAGTGTCTCCGGCAGGGGTAATAATCAGCCCCAGCATTTT. Variable domain in full (rest from reference TRBV2 and TRBJ1-5): EPEVTQTPSHQVTQMGQEVILRCVPISNHLYFYWYRQILGQKVEFLVSFYNNEISEKSEIFDDQFSVERPDGSNFTLKIRSTKLEDSAMYFCASSVSGRGNNQPQHFGDGTRLSIL.

The J gene is TRBJ1-1, the V gene TRBV5-4; 10 bases line up with TRBD1. V shed 4 bases and J 4 bases; nucleotides not matched to a gene: 7. The CDR3 totals 15 residues. Germline V gene sequence: CDR1 SGHNT, CDR2 YYREEE (reference sequence). CDR3 coding DNA: TGTGCCAGCAGCGCCAGACAGGGGGCGCGCACTGAAGCTTTCTTT. Its translation is CASSARQGARTEAFF.

The rearrangement links TRBV28 to TRBJ1-4, with TRBD1 matching over 8 bases. Germline V gene data show CDR1 as MDHEN and CDR2 as SYDVKM. The junction had 11 bases not matched to a gene; V was cut back by 6 bases and J by 8 bases. This CDR3 is 15 amino acids long. The CDR3 bases are TGTGCCAGCAGCTCAGCGGACAGGGAAACGGAAAAACTGTTTTTT. Encoded protein: CASSSADRETEKLFF. Complete variable domain (other parts from reference TRBV28 and TRBJ1-4): DVKVTQSSRYLVKRTGEKVFLECVQDMDHENMFWYRQDPGLGLRLIYFSYDVKMKEKGDIPEGYSVSREKKERFSLILESASTNQTSMYLCASSSADRETEKLFFGSGTQLSVL.

J is TRBJ2-7 and V is TRBV6-5, with D uncertain. V was cut by 4 bases and J by 2 bases, with 6 bases left in between. CDR1 and CDR2 from the germline V gene are MNHEY and SVGAGI. This CDR3 contains 12 residues. In nucleotides, the CDR3 is TGTGCCAGCAGTTTTTTGACCTACGAGCAGTACTTC. Its translation is CASSFLTYEQYF.

This clone was found once. Other DNA sequences of this sample code for an identical CDR3. The chain is built from TRBV7-3 and TRBJ1-1; D is unclear. The CDR3 spans 13 residues. Trimming pared 5 bases from V and 1 base from J, leaving 8 bases between. The germline gives CDR1 SGHTA, CDR2 FQGTGA. The CDR3 region has the DNA TGTGCCAGCAGCCCCGGGCAGAACACTGAAGCTTTCTTT. This translates into CASSPGQNTEAFF.

A note on this clone: Additional DNA sequences in this sample encode the identical CDR3. The V and J genes are TRBV19 and TRBJ1-1; a weak D match, TRBD1 (6 bases). The germline CDR1 and CDR2 sequences are LNHDA and SQIVND (reference sequence). Between the trimmed V and J ends, which lost 1 base and 1 base, there was a span of 7 bases. This CDR3 is built from 14 residues. CDR3 sequence: CASSIVGGNTEAFF. CDR3 bases: TGTGCCAGTAGTATAGTAGGGGGGAACACTGAAGCTTTCTTT.

V is TRBV14 and J is TRBJ2-6; D possibly uses TRBD1 or TRBD2 (5 bases each). This CDR3 region has 17 residues. Germline-derived CDR1 and CDR2 are SGHDN and FVKESK. Trimming removed 7 bases at V and 2 bases at J, with 18 bases between. The CDR3 coding sequence is TGTGCCAGCACGCCCCGGGGCGCCTTGACTGGGGCCAACGTCCTGACTTTC. It codes for CASTPRGALTGANVLTF.

This chain joins TRBV5-1 and TRBJ1-1, with 7 bases identical to TRBD1. The trim removed 4 bases at V and 11 bases at J, leaving 8 bases unmatched. The germline V gene encodes CDR1 SGHRS and CDR2 YFSETQ. This CDR3 comprises 12 residues. The CDR3 reads CASSETGDGAFF. In nucleotides, the CDR3 is TGCGCCAGCAGCGAAACAGGGGATGGGGCTTTCTTT.

The V and J genes are TRBV11-2 and TRBJ1-5; no clear D. The length of the CDR3 is 16 residues. Germline CDR1 SGHAT, CDR2 FQNNGV. Trimming took 5 bases from V and 0 from J, leaving 14 bases between them. The CDR3 DNA is TGTGCCAGCAGCCCCGGGCCAATAGCTAGCAATCAGCCCCAGCATTTT. Protein product: CASSPGPIASNQPQHF.

The chain carries TRBV4-3 and TRBJ1-2; D is perhaps TRBD1 (6 bases). V shed 5 bases and J shed 7 bases, with 20 bases lying between them. CDR3 size: 15 residues. The germline V gene has CDR1 LGHNA and CDR2 YSLEER. This CDR3 reads CASSFTPQQGPGYTF. The CDR3 DNA is TGCGCCAGCAGCTTCACACCACAACAGGGCCCTGGCTACACCTTC.

The V gene is TRBV10-3, the J gene TRBJ2-7, with a possible D match to TRBD1 (6 bases). Trimming stripped 2 bases from V and 7 bases from J, with 9 bases between. Looked up from germline, CDR1 is ENHRY and CDR2 is SYGVKD. CDR3 length equals 12 residues. The CDR3 region is CAISETRGEQYF. CDR3 sequence (DNA): TGTGCCATCAGTGAGACGAGGGGGGAGCAGTACTTC.

The chain recombines TRBV6-5 with TRBJ2-4, with a tentative D call TRBD1 (5 bases). The germline V gene encodes CDR1 MNHEY and CDR2 SVGAGI. The CDR3 runs 14 residues. Trimming took off 6 bases at V and 11 bases at J, with 20 bases between the two ends. The CDR3 loop is CASSPPGQSGFQYF. Written as DNA, the CDR3 is TGTGCCAGCAGCCCCCCGGGCCAGTCAGGGTTTCAGTACTTC.